These 23 T cell receptor beta chains were sequenced from one sample in a study of cytomegalovirus exposure and HLA in healthy donors. PCR primers comprised 60 Vbeta and 13 Jbeta primers. The method was immunoSEQ multiplex PCR; TCRdb's version includes in-frame clones alone and lacks a portion of them. The sample records approximately 100,000 clones, 60% to 80% being singletons. The sample was PBMCs. The receptor source for this set is a human donor in good health.

The V call is TRBV5-1, the J call TRBJ1-4; 7 positions match TRBD1. Germline V gene data show CDR1 as SGHRS and CDR2 as YFSETQ. The CDR3 totals 14 residues. V shed 3 bases and J 4 bases; nucleotides not matched to a gene: 3. The CDR3 bases are TGCGCCAGCAGCTCGACAGGGAGTAATGAAAAACTGTTTTTT. Encoded protein: CASSSTGSNEKLFF.

The CDR3 loop is CASTELAGGNTGELFF. The CDR3 DNA sequence: TGTGCCAGCACCGAACTAGCGGGAGGGAACACCGGGGAGCTGTTTTTT. V and J are TRBV18 and TRBJ2-2, with 12 bases matching TRBD2. Germline trimming cut 8 bases from V and 1 base from J; bases unmatched to any gene: 5. Per germline, CDR1 KGHSH and CDR2 LQKENI. The length of the CDR3 is 16 residues. Full variable domain (missing parts from reference TRBV18 and TRBJ2-2): NAGVMQNPRHLVRRRGQEARLRCSPMKGHSHVYWYRQLPEEGLKFMVYLQKENIIDESGMPKERFSAEFPKEGPSILRIQQVVRGDSAAYFCASTELAGGNTGELFFGEGSRLTVL.

The V call is TRBV29-1, the J call TRBJ2-2; 7 nucleotides agree with TRBD2. V lost 5 bases to trimming and J lost 5 bases; unmatched junction nucleotides: 5. The CDR3 is 13 amino acids. CDR1 and CDR2 (germline): SQVTM, ANQGSEA. The DNA of the CDR3 is TGCAGCGTTATGTGGGAGGGAACCGGGGAGCTGTTTTTT. Protein sequence: CSVMWEGTGELFF.

The V and J genes are TRBV10-1 and TRBJ2-3; weak D call: TRBD1 (5 bases). V was pared by 3 bases and J by 0 bases, with 16 bases between. Germline CDR1 WNHNN, CDR2 SYGVQD (reference sequence). There are 17 residues in the CDR3. In nucleotides, the CDR3 is TGCGCCAGCAGTGAACAACGCGGACACACTAGCACAGATACGCAGTATTTT. Protein product: CASSEQRGHTSTDTQYF.

The gene calls are TRBV2 and TRBJ1-2, with 7 bases fitting TRBD1. Germline lookup yields CDR1 SNHLY and CDR2 FYNNEI. This CDR3 has 13 amino acids. Trimming cost V 6 bases and J 5 bases; bases outside gene matches: 6. The CDR3 sequence: CASSDRARYGYTF. The CDR3 DNA follows: TGTGCCAGCAGCGACAGGGCTCGGTATGGCTACACCTTC.

This clone was seen once. V is TRBV27 and J is TRBJ1-1, with 9 positions matching TRBD1. The V and J ends lost 5 bases and 1 base, in that order; junction bases with no gene match: 5. In germline, CDR1 is MNHEY, CDR2 SMNVEV (reference sequence). The CDR3 contains 15 residues. The CDR3 coding sequence is TGTGCCAGCAGTCGCAGACAGGGGGGGAACACTGAAGCTTTCTTT. This translates into CASSRRQGGNTEAFF.

The gene calls are TRBV4-3 and TRBJ1-4, with no clear D. Germline lookup yields CDR1 LGHNA and CDR2 YSLEER. There are 14 residues in the CDR3. The ends were cut back, 0 bases at V and 4 bases at J, with 6 bases in the middle. Here the CDR3 DNA reads TGCGCCAGCAGCCAAGACGGGGTTAATGAAAAACTGTTTTTT. As protein: CASSQDGVNEKLFF.

The rearrangement uses TRBV4-3 and TRBJ1-5, with D tentatively TRBD1 (5 bases). The germline V gene has CDR1 LGHNA and CDR2 YSLEER. This CDR3 has 13 residues. V was clipped by 0 bases and J by 6 bases, with 6 bases between them. CDR3 bases: TGCGCCAGCAGCCAAGACAGGGTTCAGCCCCAGCATTTT. Translating it yields CASSQDRVQPQHF.

This sequence joins TRBV18 and TRBJ2-1, with 8 bases matching TRBD1. V lost 3 bases and J lost 0; bases outside the gene matches: 7. CDR1 and CDR2 (germline): KGHSH, LQKENI. This CDR3 comprises 17 residues. The CDR3: CASSPRTGKSSYNEQFF. The DNA for the CDR3 is TGTGCCAGCTCACCTAGGACAGGGAAGAGCTCCTACAATGAGCAGTTCTTC.

The chain couples TRBV6-5 to TRBJ2-3; TRBD2 agrees at 9 bases. Germline V gene lookup returns CDR1 MNHEY and CDR2 SVGAGI. Trimming removed 2 bases from V and 5 bases from J; junction bases left unmatched: 8. This CDR3 comprises 16 residues. The CDR3 DNA reads TGTGCCAGCAGTTACCTCGGCGGGGGGGCGCAAGATACGCAGTATTTT. Amino acids: CASSYLGGGAQDTQYF.

The V and J genes are TRBV11-3 and TRBJ2-1; D call uncertain. Trimming took 2 bases from V and 5 from J, leaving 4 bases between them. CDR3 length: 12 residues. CDR1 is SGHNT and CDR2 is YENEEA in the germline V gene. For the CDR3, the DNA is TGTGCCAGCAGCTTACTTGACAATGAGCAGTTCTTC. It translates to CASSLLDNEQFF.

The chain uses TRBV9 and TRBJ2-7; 10 bases are shared with TRBD1. The trim removed 4 bases at V and 4 bases at J, leaving 14 bases unmatched. CDR1 SGDLS and CDR2 YYNGEE come from the germline V gene. There are 17 residues in the CDR3. The CDR3 nucleotides read TGTGCCAGCAGCCCTGGAGGAAGGACAGGGGGGTTGTACGAGCAGTACTTC. Protein product: CASSPGGRTGGLYEQYF.

J is TRBJ2-7 and V is TRBV28, with D possibly being TRBD1 (5 bases). Germline V gene sequence: CDR1 MDHEN, CDR2 SYDVKM. The ends were cut back, 6 bases at V and 1 base at J, with 10 bases in the middle. The length of the CDR3 is 13 residues. The DNA of the CDR3 is TGTGCCAGCAGACCCCCAGGGTCCTACGAGCAGTACTTC. This sequence encodes CASRPPGSYEQYF.

In DNA form, the CDR3 reads TGTGCCAGTACCCCGACAGGAAGCAATCAGCCCCAGCATTTT. Residues: CASTPTGSNQPQHF. The chain combines TRBV19 with TRBJ1-5; perhaps TRBD1 as D (6 bases). Per the germline V gene, CDR1 is LNHDA and CDR2 is SQIVND (reference sequence). The CDR3 covers 14 residues. V lost 7 bases to trimming and J lost 1 base, with 11 bases between them.

This clone was picked up a small number of times. The rearrangement uses TRBV2 and TRBJ2-5; TRBD1 agrees at 9 bases. Germline V gene data show CDR1 as SNHLY and CDR2 as FYNNEI. The CDR3 totals 19 residues. Trimming took 6 bases from V and 0 from J; bases not matched to a gene: 17. This chain's CDR3 is CASRRPSQGAYTYQETQYF. The CDR3, as DNA: TGTGCCAGCAGGCGGCCCTCACAGGGGGCCTACACCTACCAAGAGACCCAGTACTTC.

V usage is TRBV6-5 and J usage is TRBJ1-2; 7 bases line up with TRBD1. The germline V gene has CDR1 MNHEY and CDR2 SVGAGI. V lost 6 bases and J lost 4; bases outside the gene matches: 2. The CDR3 spans 12 residues. The CDR3 DNA reads as TGTGCCAGCAGCGCAGGGGGCTATGGCTACACCTTC. Translating it yields CASSAGGYGYTF.

This clone was recorded a few times. The rearrangement joins TRBV2 to TRBJ2-7, with D uncertain. V lost 5 bases to trimming and J lost 6 bases, with 8 bases between them. The germline V gene encodes CDR1 SNHLY and CDR2 FYNNEI. The CDR3 contains 11 residues. As DNA, the CDR3 is TGTGCCAGCAGTTCTAACCTCGAGCAGTACTTC. This gives the protein CASSSNLEQYF.

V and J are TRBV5-1 and TRBJ2-7; 8 nucleotides agree with TRBD1. J gave up 5 bases and V 5 bases, and 6 bases lay outside the gene matches. Germline assignment: CDR1 SGHRS and CDR2 YFSETQ. The CDR3 runs 13 residues. The CDR3, as DNA: TGCGCCAGCAGAGGACAGGGATTGAACGAGCAGTACTTC. Its protein product is CASRGQGLNEQYF.

This chain links TRBV28 with TRBJ1-1, with TRBD1 matching over 7 bases. The CDR3 consists of 12 residues. The V gene's germline CDR1 is MDHEN and CDR2 SYDVKM. V lost 6 bases, J lost 8 bases, and 6 bases stayed unmatched. The CDR3 sequence: CASSLRQGEAFF. In nucleotides, the CDR3 is TGTGCCAGCAGCTTAAGACAGGGAGAAGCTTTCTTT. Complete variable domain (other parts from reference TRBV28 and TRBJ1-1): DVKVTQSSRYLVKRTGEKVFLECVQDMDHENMFWYRQDPGLGLRLIYFSYDVKMKEKGDIPEGYSVSREKKERFSLILESASTNQTSMYLCASSLRQGEAFFGQGTRLTVV.

The chain recombines TRBV5-4 with TRBJ2-2; possible D gene TRBD2, 6 bases. The CDR3 sequence is 14 residues long. Between the trimmed V and J ends, which lost 4 bases and 4 bases, there was a span of 11 bases. Germline CDR1 SGHNT, CDR2 YYREEE (reference sequence). The CDR3 region is CASSPRDATGELFF. The CDR3 nucleotides read TGTGCCAGCAGCCCGCGGGACGCCACCGGGGAGCTGTTTTTT. Drawing the rest from reference TRBV5-4 and TRBJ2-2, the complete variable domain is ETGVTQSPTHLIKTRGQQVTLRCSSQSGHNTVSWYQQALGQGPQFIFQYYREEENGRGNFPPRFSGLQFPNYSSELNVNALELDDSALYLCASSPRDATGELFFGEGSRLTVL.

The chain has TRBV4-2 and TRBJ2-3; 8 bases are shared with TRBD2. Germline CDR1 reads LGHNA; CDR2 reads YNFKEQ. The CDR3 runs to 17 residues. Unmatched junction bases numbered 8, after V lost 0 bases and J lost 3 bases. This CDR3 is CASSQESGLAGTDTQYF. CDR3 DNA sequence: TGTGCCAGCAGCCAAGAATCTGGGCTAGCGGGTACAGATACGCAGTATTTT.

J is TRBJ2-4 and V is TRBV28; D gene ambiguous. CDR3 length: 15 amino acids. The V end was cut by 6 bases, the J end by 0 bases, with 12 bases between. Germline V CDR1 and CDR2: MDHEN, SYDVKM. The CDR3 is CASRPPTLAKNIQYF. The CDR3 DNA reads as TGTGCCAGCAGACCCCCTACCCTAGCCAAAAACATTCAGTACTTC.

This sequence joins TRBV5-4 and TRBJ2-5; TRBD1 is a possible D gene (5 bases). The germline V and J ends were trimmed by 4 bases and 2 bases, with 12 bases remaining between them. The germline V gene encodes CDR1 SGHNT and CDR2 YYREEE (reference sequence). This CDR3 contains 14 residues. The CDR3 coding sequence is TGTGCCAGCAGCCGGACATACCAACAAGAGACCCAGTACTTC. The encoded protein is CASSRTYQQETQYF.